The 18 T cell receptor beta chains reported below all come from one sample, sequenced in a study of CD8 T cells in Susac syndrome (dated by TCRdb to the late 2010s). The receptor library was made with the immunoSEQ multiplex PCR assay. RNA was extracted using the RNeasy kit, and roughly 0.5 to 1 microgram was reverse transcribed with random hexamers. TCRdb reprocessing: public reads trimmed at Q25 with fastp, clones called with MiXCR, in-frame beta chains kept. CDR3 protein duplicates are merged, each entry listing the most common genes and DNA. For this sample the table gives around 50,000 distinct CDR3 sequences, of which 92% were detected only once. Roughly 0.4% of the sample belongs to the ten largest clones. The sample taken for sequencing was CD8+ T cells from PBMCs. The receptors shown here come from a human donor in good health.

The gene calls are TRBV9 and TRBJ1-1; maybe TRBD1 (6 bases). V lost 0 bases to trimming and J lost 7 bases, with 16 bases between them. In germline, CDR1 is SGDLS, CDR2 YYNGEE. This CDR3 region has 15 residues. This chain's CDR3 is CASSVEGQTPIEAFF. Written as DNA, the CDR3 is TGTGCCAGCAGCGTAGAAGGACAGACGCCGATTGAAGCTTTCTTT.

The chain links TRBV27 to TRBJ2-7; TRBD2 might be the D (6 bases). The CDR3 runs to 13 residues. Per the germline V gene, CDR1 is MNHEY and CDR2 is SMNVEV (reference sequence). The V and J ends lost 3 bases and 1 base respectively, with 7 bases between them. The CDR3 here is CASSFRGSYEQYF. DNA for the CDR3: TGTGCCAGCAGTTTTCGGGGGTCCTACGAGCAGTACTTC.

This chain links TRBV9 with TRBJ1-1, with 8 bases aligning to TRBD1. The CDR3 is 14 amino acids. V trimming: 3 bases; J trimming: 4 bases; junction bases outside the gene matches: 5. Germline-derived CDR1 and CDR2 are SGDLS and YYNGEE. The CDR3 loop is CASSAGQGATEAFF. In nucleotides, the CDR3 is TGTGCCAGCAGCGCCGGACAGGGCGCCACTGAAGCTTTCTTT.

This CDR3 is CASSQVQGGDTEAFF. The CDR3 DNA reads TGCGCCAGCAGCCAAGTACAGGGGGGTGACACTGAAGCTTTCTTT. The chain recombines TRBV4-1 with TRBJ1-1; 8 bases fit TRBD1. V gave up 1 base and J gave up 3 bases; unmatched junction bases: 4. The germline gives CDR1 MGHRA, CDR2 YSYEKL. The CDR3 is 15 amino acids.

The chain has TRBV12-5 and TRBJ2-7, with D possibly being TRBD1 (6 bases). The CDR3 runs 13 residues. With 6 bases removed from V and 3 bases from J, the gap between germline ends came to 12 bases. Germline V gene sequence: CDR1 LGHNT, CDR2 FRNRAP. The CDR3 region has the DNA TGTGCTAGTGGCTTAACAGGGAGCTACGAGCAGTACTTC. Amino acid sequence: CASGLTGSYEQYF.

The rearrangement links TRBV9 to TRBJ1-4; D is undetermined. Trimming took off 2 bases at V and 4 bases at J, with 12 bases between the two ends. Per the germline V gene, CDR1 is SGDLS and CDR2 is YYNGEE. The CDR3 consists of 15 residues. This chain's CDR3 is CASSVRGKGNEKLFF. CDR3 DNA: TGTGCCAGCAGCGTTAGAGGGAAAGGTAATGAAAAACTGTTTTTT.

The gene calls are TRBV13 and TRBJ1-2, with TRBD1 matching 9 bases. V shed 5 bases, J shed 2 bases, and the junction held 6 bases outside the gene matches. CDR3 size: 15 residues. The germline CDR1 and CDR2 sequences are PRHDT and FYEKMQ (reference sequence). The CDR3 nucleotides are TGTGCCAGCAGCCCGAGACAGGGGGGGAACTATGGCTACACCTTC. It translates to CASSPRQGGNYGYTF. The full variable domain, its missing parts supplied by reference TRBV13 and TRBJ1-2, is AAGVIQSPRHLIKEKRETATLKCYPIPRHDTVYWYQQGPGQDPQFLISFYEKMQSDKGSIPDRFSAQQFSDYHSELNMSSLELGDSALYFCASSPRQGGNYGYTFGSGTRLTVV.

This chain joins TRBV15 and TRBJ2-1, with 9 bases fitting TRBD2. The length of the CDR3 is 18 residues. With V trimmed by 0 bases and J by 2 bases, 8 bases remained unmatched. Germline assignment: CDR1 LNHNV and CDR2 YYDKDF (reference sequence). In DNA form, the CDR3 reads TGTGCCACCAGCAGAGATGGGGGCGGGAGGGCCACCTACAATGAGCAGTTCTTC. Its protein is CATSRDGGGRATYNEQFF.

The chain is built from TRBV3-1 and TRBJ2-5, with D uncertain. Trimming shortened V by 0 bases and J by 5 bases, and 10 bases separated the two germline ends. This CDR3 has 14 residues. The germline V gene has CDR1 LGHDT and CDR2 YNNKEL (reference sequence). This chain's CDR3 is CASSQENYLETQYF. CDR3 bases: TGTGCCAGCAGCCAAGAGAACTATCTGGAGACCCAGTACTTC.

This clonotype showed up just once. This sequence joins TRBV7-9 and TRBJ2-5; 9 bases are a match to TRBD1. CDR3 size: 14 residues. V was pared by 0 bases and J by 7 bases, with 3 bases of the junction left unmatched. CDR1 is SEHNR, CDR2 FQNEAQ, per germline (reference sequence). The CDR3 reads CASSLASTGGTQYF. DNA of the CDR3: TGTGCCAGCAGCTTAGCGTCGACAGGGGGGACCCAGTACTTC.

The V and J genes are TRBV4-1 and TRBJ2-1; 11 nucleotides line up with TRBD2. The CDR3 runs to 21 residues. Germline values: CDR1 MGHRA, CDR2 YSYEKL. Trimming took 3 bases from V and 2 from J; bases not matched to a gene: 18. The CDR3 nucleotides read TGCGCCAGCAGCCAGGGGGGGCCTAGCGGGAGGAGCCTCGGAGCCTACAATGAGCAGTTCTTC. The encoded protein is CASSQGGPSGRSLGAYNEQFF.

CDR3 in amino acids: CASSPSTGLNTEAFF. The CDR3 coding sequence is TGTGCCAGCAGTCCGTCGACAGGGCTCAACACTGAAGCTTTCTTT. This chain connects TRBV27 to TRBJ1-1; 7 nucleotides align to TRBD1. With 5 bases clipped from V and 2 bases from J, the junction kept 8 bases outside the gene matches. Looked up from germline, CDR1 is MNHEY and CDR2 is SMNVEV (reference sequence). The CDR3 is made up of 15 amino acids.

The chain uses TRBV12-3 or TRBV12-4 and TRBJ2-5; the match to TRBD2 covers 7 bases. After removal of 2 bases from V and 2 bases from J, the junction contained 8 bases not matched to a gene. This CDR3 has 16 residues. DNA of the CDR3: TGTGCCAGCAGTTTAATTCCGGGGAGGGAGCAAGAGACCCAGTACTTC. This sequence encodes CASSLIPGREQETQYF.

The CDR3 is CASSQPGVYGYTF. DNA for the CDR3: TGCGCCAGCAGCCAACCGGGAGTCTATGGCTACACCTTC. The chain joins TRBV4-1 to TRBJ1-2; D is uncertain. CDR1 and CDR2 from the germline V gene are MGHRA and YSYEKL. Deletions cut 2 bases from V and 4 bases from J, with 8 bases between. The CDR3 extends over 13 amino acids.

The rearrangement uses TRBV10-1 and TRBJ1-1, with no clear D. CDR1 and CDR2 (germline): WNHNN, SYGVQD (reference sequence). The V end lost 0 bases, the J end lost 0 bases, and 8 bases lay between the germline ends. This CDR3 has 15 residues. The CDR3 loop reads CASSESQALNTEAFF. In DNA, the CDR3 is TGCGCCAGCAGTGAGTCGCAGGCCCTGAACACTGAAGCTTTCTTT.

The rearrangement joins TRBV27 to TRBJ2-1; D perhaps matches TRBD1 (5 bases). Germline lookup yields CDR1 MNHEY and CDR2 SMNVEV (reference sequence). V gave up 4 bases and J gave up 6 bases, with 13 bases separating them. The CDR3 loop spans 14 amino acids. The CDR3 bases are TGTGCCAGCAGTTCCCAGGGAAAGTTCAATGAGCAGTTCTTC. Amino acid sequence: CASSSQGKFNEQFF.

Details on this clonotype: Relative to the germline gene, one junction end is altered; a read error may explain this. Here the CDR3 DNA reads TGTGCCAGCAGTCAAGCGGGAGGGCGAGATACGCAGTATTTT. It specifies CASSQAGGRDTQYF. V gene TRBV6-1 combines with J gene TRBJ2-3, with 10 bases identical to TRBD2. The CDR3 loop spans 14 amino acids. Germline CDR1 reads MNHNS; CDR2 reads SASEGT.

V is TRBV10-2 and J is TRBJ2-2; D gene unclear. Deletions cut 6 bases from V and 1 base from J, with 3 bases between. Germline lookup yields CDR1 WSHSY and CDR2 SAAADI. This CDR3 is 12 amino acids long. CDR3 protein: CASRRNTGELFF. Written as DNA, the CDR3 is TGCGCCAGCAGGAGGAACACCGGGGAGCTGTTTTTT.